Each of the 23 T cell receptor beta chains below was sequenced from the same sample in a study of regulatory T cells in long-lasting Graves disease. Assembly of TCR beta libraries relied on iRepertoire HTBI primers together with Arm-PCR of CDR3 regions. TCRdb passed the multiplex PCR reads through MiXCR, listing each CDR3 protein once. In the table there are about 540,000 distinct CDR3 sequences, approximately 13% of which are singletons. Indicated time point: newly diagnosed GD, antithyroid drugs for less than 3 months. PBMC-extracted RNA yielded the TCR library. The same specimen was also included in a second study, on T cells in Graves' hyperthyroidism and ophthalmopathy.

Sample: peripheral blood mononuclear cells (PBMCs), taken at new diagnosis, from a patient treated with antithyroid drugs. The receptors here all came from a young man with Graves disease.

This clonotype was recorded at least ten times. The rearrangement uses TRBV27 and TRBJ2-7, with D perhaps TRBD1 (6 bases). The CDR3 totals 13 residues. Per germline, CDR1 MNHEY and CDR2 SMNVEV (reference sequence). V was clipped by 6 bases and J by 5 bases, with 14 bases between them. CDR3 in amino acids: CASRGQGYHEQYF. The CDR3 region has the DNA TGTGCCAGCAGAGGGCAGGGGTACCACGAGCAGTACTTC.

This chain joins TRBV6-1 and TRBJ1-5; no firm D call. This CDR3 comprises 15 residues. Between the trimmed V and J ends, which lost 8 bases and 0 bases, there was a span of 14 bases. Germline assignment: CDR1 MNHNS and CDR2 SASEGT. This CDR3 is CASVTGPLSNQPQHF. CDR3 bases: TGTGCCAGCGTAACGGGCCCCCTTAGCAATCAGCCCCAGCATTTT.

This clonotype occurred many times. The chain is built from TRBV12-3 or TRBV12-4 and TRBJ2-5; TRBD1 matches at 10 bases. J was trimmed by 4 bases and V by 6 bases; bases with no gene match: 11. This CDR3 is 16 amino acids long. The CDR3, as DNA: TGTGCCAGCAGCCCGCCACCGACAGGGGGCCCAGAGACCCAGTACTTC. Translating gives CASSPPPTGGPETQYF.

This clonotype was seen a few times. The chain uses TRBV5-1 and TRBJ2-7, with 15 bases aligning to TRBD2. Germline V gene lookup returns CDR1 SGHRS and CDR2 YFSETQ. The CDR3 is 17 residues long. Trimming cost V 4 bases and J 4 bases; bases outside gene matches: 9. CDR3 loop: CASSAGLAGGYSYEQYF. The CDR3 nucleotides are TGCGCCAGCAGCGCGGGACTAGCGGGAGGCTATTCGTACGAGCAGTACTTC.

This clonotype has at least ten counts. The chain recombines TRBV7-2 with TRBJ2-7; 13 nucleotides align to TRBD2. J was trimmed by 5 bases and V by 4 bases; bases with no gene match: 5. This CDR3 has 15 residues. Germline values: CDR1 SGHTA, CDR2 FQGNSA. This chain's CDR3 is CASSSMGLAGHEQYF. The CDR3 DNA is TGTGCCAGCAGCTCCATGGGACTAGCGGGACACGAGCAGTACTTC.

Of note for this clonotype: A read error is the likely source, as a far larger clone sits one nucleotide away. V and J are TRBV2 and TRBJ2-1, with D possibly being TRBD1 (6 bases). The tail of the sequence fits TRBJ2-5 better, so the J call may be wrong. Per the germline V gene, CDR1 is SNHLY and CDR2 is FYNNEI. CDR3 length equals 16 residues. CDR3 bases: TGTGCCAGCAGTGCCCTCAGGGGCAGGCTACGGGGGACCCAGTACTTC. This gives the protein CASSALRGRLRGTQYF.

A few counts support this clonotype. CDR3 bases: TGCAGTGCCCGGACAGGGCAAGAGACCCAGTACTTC. This gives the protein CSARTGQETQYF. The gene calls are TRBV20-1 and TRBJ2-1; 8 bases map to TRBD1. The DNA matches TRBJ2-5 better at its end, which makes the J call doubtful. The CDR3 has 12 residues. Looked up from germline, CDR1 is DFQATT and CDR2 is SNEGSKA (reference sequence).

Of note for this clonotype: A read error may explain this, as a much larger clone is one base away. The genes are TRBV27 and TRBJ2-3; D is uncertain. The J call may be wrong; the DNA end is better matched by TRBJ2-5. The V gene's germline CDR1 is MNHEY and CDR2 SMNVEV (reference sequence). The CDR3 has 13 amino acids. CDR3 amino acids: CASSYGSRETQYF. The CDR3 nucleotides are TGTGCCAGCAGTTACGGATCCCGAGAGACCCAGTACTTC.

J is TRBJ1-6 and V is TRBV30; the match to TRBD1 covers 11 bases. With 1 base clipped from V and 7 bases from J, the junction kept 3 bases outside the gene matches. In germline, CDR1 is GTSNPN, CDR2 SVGIG (reference sequence). The CDR3 totals 15 residues. The CDR3 nucleotides are TGTGCCTGGAGTGGGGGGACAGGGGGAAATTCACCCCTCCACTTT. Protein sequence: CAWSGGTGGNSPLHF.

The chain combines TRBV27 with TRBJ1-4, with TRBD1 matching 11 bases. The CDR3 has 11 amino acids. Germline V CDR1 and CDR2: MNHEY, SMNVEV (reference sequence). J gave up 12 bases and V 8 bases, and 2 bases lay outside the gene matches. CDR3 DNA: TGTGCCAGCGGGACAGGGGGGGAACTGTTTTTT. As protein: CASGTGGELFF.

This chain joins TRBV11-2 and TRBJ2-7; D not certain. The germline V gene encodes CDR1 SGHAT and CDR2 FQNNGV. The CDR3 has 15 amino acids. Trimming stripped 4 bases from V and 4 bases from J, with 17 bases between. The CDR3, as DNA: TGTGCCAGCAGCTCCCCCCACCAAATTCCTTACGAGCAGTACTTC. This encodes CASSSPHQIPYEQYF.

This clonotype has at least ten counts. This chain joins TRBV20-1 and TRBJ2-1, with TRBD1 matching 10 bases. Per germline, CDR1 DFQATT and CDR2 SNEGSKA (reference sequence). The J segment lost 7 bases and the V segment lost 3 bases, leaving 6 bases of the junction unmatched. The CDR3 is 14 amino acids. DNA of the CDR3: TGCAGTGCTAGCGGGACAGGGGCATGGAATGAGCAGTTCTTC. Amino acid sequence: CSASGTGAWNEQFF.

V usage is TRBV19 and J usage is TRBJ2-5; tentative D call: TRBD2 (5 bases). V was trimmed by 7 bases and J by 4 bases, leaving 25 bases between them. The CDR3 sequence is 17 residues long. Germline V gene lookup returns CDR1 LNHDA and CDR2 SQIVND (reference sequence). This chain's CDR3 is CASTRKGAVRSGETQYF. The CDR3 nucleotides are TGTGCCAGTACCCGGAAGGGAGCGGTAAGGTCGGGAGAGACCCAGTACTTC.

The gene calls are TRBV5-1 and TRBJ2-1, with a possible D match to TRBD2 (6 bases). V gave up 7 bases and J gave up 9 bases, with 23 bases separating them. The CDR3 is made up of 15 amino acids. CDR1 is SGHRS, CDR2 YFSETQ, per germline. CDR3 sequence (DNA): TGCGCCAGCGCCAATGGGCTGGCCGGGGAGGTTGAGCAGTTCTTC. Translated, it gives CASANGLAGEVEQFF.

The genes are TRBV3-1 and TRBJ1-2, with D possibly being TRBD1 (5 bases). The CDR3 consists of 13 residues. The V gene lost 1 base and the J gene lost 4 bases, with 7 bases spanning the gap. CDR1 LGHDT and CDR2 YNNKEL come from the germline V gene (reference sequence). The CDR3: CASSQGDFYGYTF. Written as DNA, the CDR3 is TGTGCCAGCAGCCAAGGGGACTTCTATGGCTACACCTTC. Using reference TRBV3-1 and TRBJ1-2 for the parts outside the CDR3, the full variable domain is DTAVSQTPKYLVTQMGNDKSIKCEQNLGHDTMYWYKQDSKKFLKIMFSYNNKELIINETVPNRFSPKSPDKAHLNLHINSLELGDSAVYFCASSQGDFYGYTFGSGTRLTVV.

About this clonotype: This may arise from a read error, as a much more abundant clone is one base away. The chain carries TRBV20-1 and TRBJ2-3; no definite D call. CDR3 length: 14 amino acids. V lost 4 bases to trimming and J lost 4 bases, with 15 bases between them. The germline V gene has CDR1 DFQATT and CDR2 SNEGSKA (reference sequence). The CDR3 DNA sequence: TGCAGTGCTACCGGGCCCCGGAGCCCAGATACGCAGTATTTT. Encoded protein: CSATGPRSPDTQYF.

V is TRBV4-2 and J is TRBJ2-5; perhaps TRBD1 as D (6 bases). Trimming cost V 4 bases and J 3 bases, with 12 bases left between them. CDR1 is LGHNA, CDR2 YNFKEQ, per germline. The CDR3 totals 14 residues. In DNA, the CDR3 is TGTGCCAGCAGCCTGGGACACGATGAAGAGACCCAGTACTTC. Translation: CASSLGHDEETQYF.

The chain uses TRBV5-1 and TRBJ2-1; 9 bases map to TRBD1. Germline V gives CDR1 SGHRS, CDR2 YFSETQ. The CDR3 has 16 amino acids. The ends lost 3 bases at V and 9 bases at J; junction bases unmatched: 13. In nucleotides, the CDR3 is TGCGCCAGCAGCTCTGATGGGACAGGGCACGTAGGTGAGCAGTTCTTC. Amino acids: CASSSDGTGHVGEQFF.

The table lists this clonotype with many counts. The CDR3 loop reads CSVRDGFEVEAFF. Written as DNA, the CDR3 is TGCAGCGTCCGGGACGGTTTCGAGGTTGAAGCTTTCTTT. V usage is TRBV29-1 and J usage is TRBJ1-1, with D possibly matching TRBD1 (5 bases). This CDR3 has 13 residues. Trimming took 6 bases from V and 7 from J, leaving 18 bases between them. Germline CDR1 is SQVTM and CDR2 is ANQGSEA.

CDR3 coding DNA: TGTGCCAGCAGTTACTCCCCTGCTGGGACAGGTAAACGGGAGCAGTACTTC. It specifies CASSYSPAGTGKREQYF. J is TRBJ2-7 and V is TRBV6-5; 8 nucleotides align to TRBD1. The junction had 14 bases not matched to a gene; V was cut back by 0 bases and J by 7 bases. CDR1 and CDR2 from the germline V gene are MNHEY and SVGAGI. The CDR3 consists of 17 residues.

This rearrangement joins TRBV20-1 to TRBJ2-3; TRBD1 aligns across 10 bases. The germline CDR1 and CDR2 sequences are DFQATT and SNEGSKA (reference sequence). This CDR3 region has 14 residues. Germline trimming cut 6 bases from V and 2 bases from J; bases unmatched to any gene: 5. The CDR3 DNA sequence: TGCAGTGCCACGGGGACAGGGGACACAGATACGCAGTATTTT. Amino acids: CSATGTGDTDTQYF.

This clonotype was seen a few times. The chain carries TRBV28 and TRBJ2-7; 7 bases agree with TRBD1. This CDR3 spans 11 amino acids. V shed 8 bases and J 4 bases; nucleotides not matched to a gene: 2. CDR1 is MDHEN and CDR2 is SYDVKM in the germline V gene. CDR3 amino acids: CASATGYEQYF. DNA for the CDR3: TGTGCCAGCGCGACAGGGTACGAGCAGTACTTC. Together with reference TRBV28 and TRBJ2-7, the CDR3 gives the full variable domain: DVKVTQSSRYLVKRTGEKVFLECVQDMDHENMFWYRQDPGLGLRLIYFSYDVKMKEKGDIPEGYSVSREKKERFSLILESASTNQTSMYLCASATGYEQYFGPGTRLTVT.

This clonotype was found many times. The chain employs TRBV7-9 and TRBJ2-3; 9 nucleotides align to TRBD2. Germline V gives CDR1 SEHNR, CDR2 FQNEAQ (reference sequence). The CDR3 is 15 amino acids. The J segment lost 4 bases and the V segment lost 6 bases, leaving 8 bases of the junction unmatched. The CDR3, as DNA: TGTGCCAGCAGTCCCGGGACTAGCATCGCAGATACGCAGTATTTT. Encoded protein: CASSPGTSIADTQYF. Complete variable domain (other parts from reference TRBV7-9 and TRBJ2-3): DTGVSQNPRHKITKRGQNVTFRCDPISEHNRLYWYRQTLGQGPEFLTYFQNEAQLEKSRLLSDRFSAERPKGSFSTLEIQRTEQGDSAMYLCASSPGTSIADTQYFGPGTRLTVL.